These 27 T cell receptor beta chains were sequenced from one sample in a study of OX40 agonist ivuxolimab in advanced cancers. TCRdb's table, derived via immunoSEQ multiplex PCR, lists solely in-frame clones and lacks some. The data hold roughly 14,000 clones, with 82% observed a single time. The sequencing here drew on CD4+ or CD8+ T cells sorted from blood, taken in a trial of the OX40 agonist ivuxolimab. The receptor set was obtained from an adult with an advanced solid tumor such as melanoma, head and neck, liver or kidney cancer.

The chain uses TRBV2 and TRBJ1-2, with a weak D call TRBD1 (5 bases). The germline V and J ends were trimmed by 6 bases and 9 bases, with 20 bases remaining between them. The CDR3 contains 14 residues. Germline-derived CDR1 and CDR2 are SNHLY and FYNNEI. The CDR3 DNA sequence: TGTGCCAGCAGGGGACCCGGGCCCCGGGGAAGCTACACCTTC. This translates into CASRGPGPRGSYTF.

The chain has TRBV27 and TRBJ2-7; TRBD1 matches 10 bases. Germline V gives CDR1 MNHEY, CDR2 SMNVEV (reference sequence). Trimming removed 6 bases from V and 5 bases from J; junction bases left unmatched: 10. The CDR3 length is 15 residues. The CDR3: CASSVPGQGFHEQYF. The CDR3 bases are TGTGCCAGCAGCGTTCCGGGACAGGGGTTCCACGAGCAGTACTTC.

This sequence joins TRBV7-3 and TRBJ2-3; a weak D match, TRBD2 (7 bases). Trimming removed 2 bases at V and 6 bases at J, with 15 bases between. Germline-derived CDR1 and CDR2 are SGHTA and FQGTGA. The CDR3 length is 15 residues. CDR3 bases: TGTGCCAGCAGCTTATATGCGGGGGCGCGCGATACGCAGTATTTT. Its translation is CASSLYAGARDTQYF.

The chain joins TRBV7-8 to TRBJ2-5, with D tentatively TRBD2 (6 bases). This CDR3 is 18 amino acids long. Germline V CDR1 and CDR2: SGHVS, FQNEAQ. V lost 5 bases and J 2 bases, leaving 24 bases between the germline ends. The CDR3 bases are TGTGCCAGCAGCCCGATCACCCCATTTAGCGGTATTCAAGAGACCCAGTACTTC. This translates into CASSPITPFSGIQETQYF.

The rearrangement joins TRBV4-2 to TRBJ2-1; TRBD2 matches 8 bases. The length of the CDR3 is 16 residues. Germline CDR1 and CDR2: LGHNA and YNFKEQ. With 1 base clipped from V and 7 bases from J, the junction kept 9 bases outside the gene matches. Written as DNA, the CDR3 is TGTGCCAGCAGCCAAGTCGGGCCGGGGGGGCCGAATGAGCAGTTCTTC. Translating gives CASSQVGPGGPNEQFF.

The CDR3 loop is CASSLAPSHEQYF. The DNA for the CDR3 is TGTGCCAGCAGCTTAGCGCCGTCCCACGAGCAGTACTTC. The chain is built from TRBV7-7 and TRBJ2-7; no firm D call. From germline, CDR1 is SSHAT and CDR2 FNYEAQ (reference sequence). With 0 bases removed from V and 5 bases from J, the gap between germline ends came to 8 bases. CDR3 length: 13 residues.

This clone was detected only once. CDR3 in amino acids: CAIGDPGVPTGELFF. The CDR3 DNA sequence: TGTGCCATCGGAGATCCGGGGGTTCCCACCGGGGAGCTGTTTTTT. This chain links TRBV10-3 with TRBJ2-2; TRBD2 might be the D (6 bases). Germline CDR1 ENHRY, CDR2 SYGVKD. The V end lost 8 bases, the J end lost 4 bases, and 17 bases lay between the germline ends. The CDR3 covers 15 residues.

The rearrangement uses TRBV7-9 and TRBJ2-3; 9 nucleotides line up with TRBD2. The V segment lost 6 bases and the J segment 4 bases; nucleotides outside the gene matches: 17. The germline CDR1 and CDR2 sequences are SEHNR and FQNEAQ (reference sequence). This CDR3 is 18 amino acids long. The CDR3 DNA is TGTGCCAGCAGACCCACCGTGCTGGGACTAGCAGCCGCAGATACGCAGTATTTT. Residues: CASRPTVLGLAAADTQYF. Drawing the rest from reference TRBV7-9 and TRBJ2-3, the complete variable domain is DTGVSQNPRHKITKRGQNVTFRCDPISEHNRLYWYRQTLGQGPEFLTYFQNEAQLEKSRLLSDRFSAERPKGSFSTLEIQRTEQGDSAMYLCASRPTVLGLAAADTQYFGPGTRLTVL.

This chain connects TRBV5-6 to TRBJ2-7, with 8 bases matching TRBD1. CDR1 is SGHDT, CDR2 YYEEEE, per germline. This CDR3 region has 18 residues. V was clipped by 4 bases and J by 7 bases; unmatched bases: 22. In nucleotides, the CDR3 is TGTGCCAGCAGCCCCAGGACAGGGAGTTTGACACCGAGGGGGGAGCAGTACTTC. This encodes CASSPRTGSLTPRGEQYF.

Within the sample, this clone is medium-sized. The rearrangement joins TRBV5-1 to TRBJ1-1, with D possibly being TRBD1 (6 bases). The CDR3 loop spans 14 amino acids. Trimming left V 2 bases short and J 5 bases short, with 13 bases between. The germline CDR1 and CDR2 sequences are SGHRS and YFSETQ. The CDR3 is CASSFRGAGTEAFF. The CDR3 nucleotides are TGCGCCAGCAGCTTTAGGGGGGCGGGGACTGAAGCTTTCTTT. The full variable domain, with the rest looked up from reference TRBV5-1 and TRBJ1-1, is KAGVTQTPRYLIKTRGQQVTLSCSPISGHRSVSWYQQTPGQGLQFLFEYFSETQRNKGNFPGRFSGRQFSNSRSEMNVSTLELGDSALYLCASSFRGAGTEAFFGQGTRLTVV.

The chain's CDR3 is CASSPLAGESYEQYF. The DNA for the CDR3 is TGCGCCAGCAGCCCTTTAGCGGGAGAATCGTACGAGCAGTACTTC. The J gene is TRBJ2-7, the V gene TRBV4-3; 9 nucleotides match TRBD2. Germline V gene sequence: CDR1 LGHNA, CDR2 YSLEER. The CDR3 is 15 residues long. J was trimmed by 4 bases and V by 4 bases; bases with no gene match: 8.

The chain links TRBV7-2 to TRBJ2-5; 8 bases fit TRBD2. The germline V gene encodes CDR1 SGHTA and CDR2 FQGNSA. This CDR3 is built from 15 residues. Germline trimming cut 6 bases from V and 5 bases from J; bases unmatched to any gene: 11. In DNA, the CDR3 is TGTGCCAGCAGGGGGAGCGGGGGACCGCCGGAGACCCAGTACTTC. Protein product: CASRGSGGPPETQYF.

The sample holds one count of this clone. J is TRBJ2-2 and V is TRBV2; no firm D call. This CDR3 region has 14 residues. The ends were cut back, 0 bases at V and 3 bases at J, with 5 bases in the middle. Per germline, CDR1 SNHLY and CDR2 FYNNEI. CDR3 sequence reads: CASSEARYTGELFF. In DNA form, the CDR3 reads TGTGCCAGCAGTGAAGCGCGGTACACCGGGGAGCTGTTTTTT.

This clone appeared a few times. The V call is TRBV7-3, the J call TRBJ2-2, with TRBD1 matching 10 bases. V was clipped by 4 bases and J by 2 bases; unmatched bases: 1. Germline V gives CDR1 SGHTA, CDR2 FQGTGA. The CDR3 extends over 15 amino acids. CDR3 DNA sequence: TGTGCCAGCAGCTCGACAGGGGGCAACACCGGGGAGCTGTTTTTT. Translated, it gives CASSSTGGNTGELFF.

This clone rates as large. CDR3 amino acids: CASSPTGGENTEAFF. The DNA of the CDR3 is TGTGCCAGCTCACCGACAGGGGGCGAGAACACTGAAGCTTTCTTT. The chain joins TRBV18 to TRBJ1-1; 10 nucleotides align to TRBD1. V trimming: 3 bases; J trimming: 1 base; junction bases outside the gene matches: 2. The CDR3 extends over 15 amino acids. Germline lookup yields CDR1 KGHSH and CDR2 LQKENI.

The chain combines TRBV9 with TRBJ2-7; possible D gene TRBD2, 7 bases. With 4 bases removed from V and 4 bases from J, the gap between germline ends came to 18 bases. The CDR3 loop spans 15 amino acids. Germline CDR1 and CDR2: SGDLS and YYNGEE. CDR3: CASSHNREGSYEQYF. The CDR3 DNA reads as TGTGCCAGCAGCCATAACAGGGAGGGATCTTACGAGCAGTACTTC. Full variable domain (missing parts from reference TRBV9 and TRBJ2-7): DSGVTQTPKHLITATGQRVTLRCSPRSGDLSVYWYQQSLDQGLQFLIQYYNGEERAKGNILERFSAQQFPDLHSELNLSSLELGDSALYFCASSHNREGSYEQYFGPGTRLTVT.

This clone was detected a few times. CDR3 residues: CASSLSVQETQYF. CDR3 DNA sequence: TGTGCCAGCAGCTTATCCGTACAAGAGACCCAGTACTTC. The chain carries TRBV7-3 and TRBJ2-5; D remains unclear. The germline gives CDR1 SGHTA, CDR2 FQGTGA. V was cut by 2 bases and J by 2 bases, with 6 bases left in between. This CDR3 is built from 13 residues.

The sample holds a few counts of this clone. The chain recombines TRBV28 with TRBJ2-7, with no clear D. Germline V lookup: CDR1 MDHEN, CDR2 SYDVKM. Deletions cut 2 bases from V and 0 bases from J, with 8 bases between. This CDR3 comprises 14 residues. CDR3 sequence (DNA): TGTGCCAGCAGTTTAAGTAGGAACTCCTACGAGCAGTACTTC. Protein sequence: CASSLSRNSYEQYF.

This clone occurred once. The J gene is TRBJ2-1, the V gene TRBV7-9; 9 bases map to TRBD2. The length of the CDR3 is 16 residues. Germline V gene lookup returns CDR1 SEHNR and CDR2 FQNEAQ (reference sequence). The V gene end was trimmed by 1 base and the J gene end by 3 bases; junction bases not matched to a gene: 4. CDR3 DNA sequence: TGTGCCAGCAGCTTAGTAGCGGGAGTAATCTACAATGAGCAGTTCTTC. Residues: CASSLVAGVIYNEQFF.

The rearrangement links TRBV19 to TRBJ2-2, with a possible D match to TRBD2 (5 bases). V lost 5 bases and J lost 4, with 14 bases in between. Germline V gene data show CDR1 as LNHDA and CDR2 as SQIVND (reference sequence). The CDR3 length is 15 residues. The CDR3 here is CASSVNEGVTGELFF. CDR3 bases: TGTGCCAGTAGTGTGAATGAGGGTGTCACCGGGGAGCTGTTTTTT.

The J gene is TRBJ2-2, the V gene TRBV9; 8 bases agree with TRBD2. The length of the CDR3 is 19 residues. The trim removed 3 bases at V and 2 bases at J, leaving 15 bases unmatched. CDR1 SGDLS and CDR2 YYNGEE come from the germline V gene. CDR3 DNA: TGTGCCAGCAGCGAACCCTTCGGGGGGGGGACACCAAACACCGGGGAGCTGTTTTTT. As protein: CASSEPFGGGTPNTGELFF.

This chain links TRBV28 with TRBJ1-1; 9 nucleotides agree with TRBD1. This CDR3 has 14 amino acids. Germline loops: CDR1 MDHEN, CDR2 SYDVKM. The V segment lost 2 bases and the J segment 5 bases; nucleotides outside the gene matches: 3. The CDR3: CASSLRDRVTEAFF. CDR3 bases: TGTGCCAGCAGTTTAAGGGACAGGGTTACTGAAGCTTTCTTT.

V is TRBV13 and J is TRBJ1-1, with 7 positions matching TRBD1. CDR3 size: 14 residues. V lost 6 bases to trimming and J lost 1 base; unmatched junction nucleotides: 5. Germline CDR1 PRHDT, CDR2 FYEKMQ (reference sequence). The CDR3 DNA is TGTGCCAGCAGTGGCAGGGGGGCGAACACTGAAGCTTTCTTT. Translation: CASSGRGANTEAFF.

The chain has TRBV27 and TRBJ2-6; D uncertain. Trimming removed 3 bases from V and 2 bases from J, with 8 bases in between. Per the germline V gene, CDR1 is MNHEY and CDR2 is SMNVEV (reference sequence). The CDR3 spans 15 residues. CDR3 DNA sequence: TGTGCCAGCAGTTTGATGTCTCCTGGGGCCAACGTCCTGACTTTC. Residues: CASSLMSPGANVLTF.

The chain employs TRBV7-2 and TRBJ2-7; D remains unclear. Trimming removed 2 bases at V and 3 bases at J, with 5 bases between. The CDR3 totals 12 residues. Germline CDR1 SGHTA, CDR2 FQGNSA. This chain's CDR3 is CASSLNVYEQYF. The CDR3 DNA reads TGTGCCAGCAGCTTAAACGTCTACGAGCAGTACTTC. Using reference TRBV7-2 and TRBJ2-7 for the parts outside the CDR3, the full variable domain is GAGVSQSPSNKVTEKGKDVELRCDPISGHTALYWYRQSLGQGLEFLIYFQGNSAPDKSGLPSDRFSAERTGGSVSTLTIQRTQQEDSAVYLCASSLNVYEQYFGPGTRLTVT.

The chain uses TRBV5-1 and TRBJ1-1; 9 positions agree with TRBD1. The germline V gene encodes CDR1 SGHRS and CDR2 YFSETQ. The trim removed 4 bases at V and 5 bases at J, leaving 12 bases unmatched. CDR3 length: 16 amino acids. Written as DNA, the CDR3 is TGCGCCAGCAGCGATCGACAGGGGGTTTTAGGGACTGAAGCTTTCTTT. Translating it yields CASSDRQGVLGTEAFF.

The chain employs TRBV25-1 and TRBJ2-5; D gene unclear. The assigned J gene may be wrong: the sequence end matches TRBJ2-7 better. The CDR3 runs to 13 residues. CDR1 is MGHDK and CDR2 is SYGVNS in the germline V gene. The CDR3, as DNA: TGTGCCAGCAGTCCTACGGACGGCTACGAGCAGTACTTC. It encodes CASSPTDGYEQYF.